The 18 T cell receptor beta chains listed next were all sequenced from one sample in a study of blood T cell repertoires in COVID-19 (dated by TCRdb to 2019 to 2021). Library method: the immunoSEQ multiplex PCR assay. The clones in this table, taken by TCRdb from immuneACCESS, are in-frame only. Not every clone is retained; where verified, under half of the shortfall comes from an unresolved V gene, and the cause of the rest is unknown. The sample contains under 200,000 clones, 88% of them found a single time. Of the sample, roughly 5.6% is held by the ten largest clones. The sequenced material came from peripheral blood. The receptor source for this set is a man in his forties with active or convalescent COVID-19.

This clone was seen just once. V is TRBV19 and J is TRBJ1-1; a possible D gene is TRBD1 (6 bases). V was cut by 6 bases and J by 6 bases, with 26 bases left in between. This CDR3 has 17 residues. The V gene's germline CDR1 is LNHDA and CDR2 SQIVND (reference sequence). The DNA of the CDR3 is TGTGCCAGTAGAGCCTCCCTCGACGGGGGGCGCATCGCTGAAGCTTTCTTT. Translation: CASRASLDGGRIAEAFF.

This clone has just a few counts. The rearrangement uses TRBV7-9 and TRBJ2-5, with D tentatively TRBD2 (5 bases). The V gene lost 3 bases and the J gene lost 0 bases, with 8 bases spanning the gap. This CDR3 region has 14 residues. Germline assignment: CDR1 SEHNR and CDR2 FQNEAQ (reference sequence). The CDR3 reads CASSLLRDQETQYF. The CDR3, as DNA: TGTGCCAGCAGCTTGCTGAGGGACCAAGAGACCCAGTACTTC.

J is TRBJ2-2 and V is TRBV7-8, with 9 bases aligning to TRBD1. CDR1 SGHVS and CDR2 FQNEAQ come from the germline V gene. The CDR3 is made up of 17 amino acids. V trimming: 4 bases; J trimming: 6 bases; junction bases outside the gene matches: 12. CDR3 region: CASSSLGTGFLSGELFF. In DNA, the CDR3 is TGTGCCAGCAGCTCGCTTGGGACAGGGTTCTTATCCGGGGAGCTGTTTTTT.

As DNA, the CDR3 is TGTGCCAGCAGCTTAGATCCGGGGAACACTGAAGCTTTCTTT. Translated: CASSLDPGNTEAFF. The chain is built from TRBV11-3 and TRBJ1-1; D gene ambiguous. This CDR3 is built from 14 residues. CDR1 and CDR2 (germline): SGHNT, YENEEA. Trimming left V 0 bases short and J 1 base short, with 6 bases between. The variable domain in full, with the rest retrieved from reference TRBV11-3 and TRBJ1-1, is EAGVVQSPRYKIIEKKQPVAFWCNPISGHNTLYWYLQNLGQGPELLIRYENEEAVDDSQLPKDRFSAERLKGVDSTLKIQPAELGDSAVYLCASSLDPGNTEAFFGQGTRLTVV.

The chain combines TRBV10-2 with TRBJ2-5; D is unresolved. Germline lookup yields CDR1 WSHSY and CDR2 SAAADI. V was clipped by 7 bases and J by 2 bases, with 11 bases between them. The CDR3 spans 13 residues. In nucleotides, the CDR3 is TGCGCCAGCACTTTCCGAGGACAAGAGACCCAGTACTTC. Translated: CASTFRGQETQYF.

The chain employs TRBV11-2 and TRBJ1-3; 7 positions match TRBD1. The CDR3 consists of 17 residues. Germline CDR1 reads SGHAT; CDR2 reads FQNNGV. Trimming cost V 5 bases and J 4 bases; bases outside gene matches: 14. CDR3 coding DNA: TGTGCCAGCAGCCAATCCACCACAGGGGAGTGGGGAAACACCATATATTTT. This sequence encodes CASSQSTTGEWGNTIYF. Full variable domain (missing parts from reference TRBV11-2 and TRBJ1-3): EAGVAQSPRYKIIEKRQSVAFWCNPISGHATLYWYQQILGQGPKLLIQFQNNGVVDDSQLPKDRFSAERLKGVDSTLKIQPAKLEDSAVYLCASSQSTTGEWGNTIYFGEGSWLTVV.

The V gene is TRBV27, the J gene TRBJ2-5, with 8 nucleotides matching TRBD2. Germline V gene lookup returns CDR1 MNHEY and CDR2 SMNVEV (reference sequence). Unmatched junction bases numbered 12, after V lost 4 bases and J lost 5 bases. The CDR3 is 16 residues long. Here the CDR3 DNA reads TGTGCCAGCAGTTCAAAAAAAGCGGGAGATGCGGAGACCCAGTACTTC. It translates to CASSSKKAGDAETQYF.

J is TRBJ1-2 and V is TRBV7-2; the D gene is possibly TRBD1 (6 bases). The CDR3 length is 14 residues. In germline, CDR1 is SGHTA, CDR2 FQGNSA. V lost 6 bases, J lost 2 bases, and 13 bases lay in between. The CDR3 region is CASSFATGNYGYTF. In nucleotides, the CDR3 is TGTGCCAGCAGTTTCGCGACAGGAAACTATGGCTACACCTTC.

CDR3 sequence: CASSFLPQGRLYNEQFF. Written as DNA, the CDR3 is TGTGCCAGCAGCTTTTTGCCACAGGGGCGCCTCTACAATGAGCAGTTCTTC. The rearrangement joins TRBV7-2 to TRBJ2-1, with 7 bases lining up with TRBD1. The CDR3 runs to 17 residues. Germline assignment: CDR1 SGHTA and CDR2 FQGNSA. The V gene end was trimmed by 3 bases and the J gene end by 3 bases; junction bases not matched to a gene: 11.

V usage is TRBV3-1 (or the pseudogene TRBV3-2) and J usage is TRBJ2-5; possible D gene TRBD2, 5 bases. In germline, CDR1 is LGHDT, CDR2 YNNKEL (reference sequence). Trimming pared 4 bases from V and 5 bases from J, leaving 17 bases between. This CDR3 has 15 amino acids. CDR3 DNA sequence: TGTGCCAGCAGCCCGACCTCCACGGGGTTCGAGACCCAGTACTTC. Amino acids: CASSPTSTGFETQYF.

The chain uses TRBV6-6 and TRBJ2-7, with 7 bases fitting TRBD1. Germline V lookup: CDR1 MNHNY, CDR2 SVGAGI (reference sequence). V trimming: 2 bases; J trimming: 5 bases; junction bases outside the gene matches: 6. This CDR3 comprises 14 residues. The CDR3: CASSYGDSINEQYF. CDR3 sequence (DNA): TGTGCCAGCAGTTACGGGGACAGTATAAACGAGCAGTACTTC.

A few counts support this clone. This chain uses TRBV7-2 with TRBJ2-5, with D maybe TRBD2 (7 bases). This CDR3 is 13 amino acids long. The V gene lost 3 bases and the J gene lost 5 bases, with 10 bases spanning the gap. Germline CDR1 SGHTA, CDR2 FQGNSA. Here the CDR3 DNA reads TGTGCCAGCAGCTTCGGGGGGCCGGAGACCCAGTACTTC. The encoded protein is CASSFGGPETQYF.

This clone has only one observation. The rearrangement links TRBV6-1 to TRBJ2-7; 9 bases line up with TRBD2. In germline, CDR1 is MNHNS, CDR2 SASEGT. The CDR3 totals 16 residues. V was pared by 2 bases and J by 7 bases, with 12 bases of the junction left unmatched. CDR3 sequence (DNA): TGTGCCAGCAGTGAACTGAGCGGGGGGACCCGAGGAGAGCAGTACTTC. This codes for CASSELSGGTRGEQYF.

The chain couples TRBV3-1 (or the pseudogene TRBV3-2) to TRBJ1-3, with D uncertain. The germline V and J ends were trimmed by 7 bases and 1 base, with 14 bases remaining between them. Germline V lookup: CDR1 LGHDT, CDR2 YNNKEL (reference sequence). CDR3 length equals 15 residues. The chain's CDR3 is CASTLDYLSGNTIYF. The CDR3 DNA is TGTGCCAGCACCCTGGACTATCTGTCTGGAAACACCATATATTTT.

This clone was observed a few times. CDR3 residues: CASSLDAYSNQPQHF. In DNA, the CDR3 is TGCGCCAGCAGCTTGGATGCGTATAGCAATCAGCCCCAGCATTTT. J is TRBJ1-5 and V is TRBV5-1; no definite D call. CDR3 length: 15 residues. Trimming removed 0 bases at V and 0 bases at J, with 7 bases between. Germline lookup yields CDR1 SGHRS and CDR2 YFSETQ.

The chain joins TRBV14 to TRBJ2-2, with 7 bases fitting TRBD1. The J segment lost 1 base and the V segment lost 4 bases, leaving 3 bases of the junction unmatched. This CDR3 is 15 amino acids long. Germline V gives CDR1 SGHDN, CDR2 FVKESK. CDR3 loop: CASSRTGLNTGELFF. The CDR3 DNA is TGTGCCAGCAGCCGGACAGGTTTGAACACCGGGGAGCTGTTTTTT.

The J gene is TRBJ2-5, the V gene TRBV5-1, with 12 bases identical to TRBD1. Trimming removed 9 bases from V and 0 bases from J; junction bases left unmatched: 15. Germline CDR1 and CDR2: SGHRS and YFSETQ. The CDR3 consists of 18 residues. In DNA, the CDR3 is TGCGCCACCTCAAAAAGACCCGGGACAGGGGGCCACCAAGAGACCCAGTACTTC. Protein product: CATSKRPGTGGHQETQYF.

The gene calls are TRBV4-2 and TRBJ2-6; TRBD1 might be the D (5 bases). The CDR3 runs 17 residues. Germline loops: CDR1 LGHNA, CDR2 YNFKEQ. Trimming took 2 bases from V and 0 from J, leaving 11 bases between them. CDR3 amino acids: CASSQRTSDSGANVLTF. The CDR3 DNA sequence: TGTGCCAGCAGCCAACGGACAAGCGACTCTGGGGCCAACGTCCTGACTTTC.